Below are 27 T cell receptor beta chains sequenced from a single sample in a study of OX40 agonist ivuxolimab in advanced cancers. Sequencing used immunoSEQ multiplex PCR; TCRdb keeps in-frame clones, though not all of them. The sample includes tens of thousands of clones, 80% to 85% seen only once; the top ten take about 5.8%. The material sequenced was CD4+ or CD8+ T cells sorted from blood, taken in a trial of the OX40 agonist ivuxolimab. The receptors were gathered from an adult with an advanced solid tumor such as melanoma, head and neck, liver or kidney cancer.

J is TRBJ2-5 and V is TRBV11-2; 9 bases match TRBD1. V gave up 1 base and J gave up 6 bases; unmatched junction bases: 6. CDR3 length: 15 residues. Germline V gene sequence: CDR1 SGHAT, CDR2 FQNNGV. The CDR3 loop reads CASSLGTGGMKTQYF. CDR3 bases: TGTGCCAGCAGCTTAGGCACAGGGGGCATGAAGACCCAGTACTTC.

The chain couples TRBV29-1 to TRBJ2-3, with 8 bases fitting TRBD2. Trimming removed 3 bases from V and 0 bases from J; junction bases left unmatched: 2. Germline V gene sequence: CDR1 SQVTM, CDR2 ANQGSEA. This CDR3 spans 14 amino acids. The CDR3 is CSVDGRESTDTQYF. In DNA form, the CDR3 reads TGCAGCGTTGACGGGAGGGAGAGCACAGATACGCAGTATTTT.

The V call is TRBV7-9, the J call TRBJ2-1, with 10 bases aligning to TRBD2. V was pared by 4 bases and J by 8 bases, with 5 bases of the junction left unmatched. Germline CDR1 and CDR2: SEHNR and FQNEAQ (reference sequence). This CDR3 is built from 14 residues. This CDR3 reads CASSSSGTSDEQFF. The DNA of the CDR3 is TGTGCCAGCAGCTCTTCCGGGACTAGCGATGAGCAGTTCTTC.

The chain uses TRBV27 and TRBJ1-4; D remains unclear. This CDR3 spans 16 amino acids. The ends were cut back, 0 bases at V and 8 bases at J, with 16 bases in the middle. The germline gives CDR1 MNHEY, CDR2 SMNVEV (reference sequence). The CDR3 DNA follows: TGTGCCAGCAGTTTATCTGGGAGGGCGGTGGAAGAAAAACTGTTTTTT. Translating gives CASSLSGRAVEEKLFF. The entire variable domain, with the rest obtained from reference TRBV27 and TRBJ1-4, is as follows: EAQVTQNPRYLITVTGKKLTVTCSQNMNHEYMSWYRQDPGLGLRQIYYSMNVEVTDKGDVPEGYKVSRKEKRNFPLILESPSPNQTSLYFCASSLSGRAVEEKLFFGSGTQLSVL.

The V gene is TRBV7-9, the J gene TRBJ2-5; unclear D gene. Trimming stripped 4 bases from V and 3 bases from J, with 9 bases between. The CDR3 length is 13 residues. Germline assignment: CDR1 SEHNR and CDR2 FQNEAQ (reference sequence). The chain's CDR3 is CASSSPLEETQYF. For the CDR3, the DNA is TGTGCCAGCAGCTCCCCTCTAGAAGAGACCCAGTACTTC.

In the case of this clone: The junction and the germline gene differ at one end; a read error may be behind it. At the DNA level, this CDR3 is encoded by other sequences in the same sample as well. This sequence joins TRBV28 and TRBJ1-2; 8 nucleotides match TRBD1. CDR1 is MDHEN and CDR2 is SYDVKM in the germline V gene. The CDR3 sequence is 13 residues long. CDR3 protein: CAILLDRGDGYTF. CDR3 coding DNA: TGTGCCATCCTTCTAGACAGGGGCGATGGCTACACCTTT.

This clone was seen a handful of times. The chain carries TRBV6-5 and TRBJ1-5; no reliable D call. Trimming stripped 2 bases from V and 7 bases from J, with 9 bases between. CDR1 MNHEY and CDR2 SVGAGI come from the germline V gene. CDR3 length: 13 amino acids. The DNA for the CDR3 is TGTGCCAGCAGTTACGATGGATGGCAGCCCCAGCATTTT. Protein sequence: CASSYDGWQPQHF.

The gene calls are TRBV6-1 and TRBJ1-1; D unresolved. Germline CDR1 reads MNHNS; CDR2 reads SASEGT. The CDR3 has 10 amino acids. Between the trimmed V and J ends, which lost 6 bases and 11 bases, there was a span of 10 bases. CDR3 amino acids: CASRMTLAFF. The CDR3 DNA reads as TGTGCCAGCAGAATGACTCTGGCTTTCTTT.

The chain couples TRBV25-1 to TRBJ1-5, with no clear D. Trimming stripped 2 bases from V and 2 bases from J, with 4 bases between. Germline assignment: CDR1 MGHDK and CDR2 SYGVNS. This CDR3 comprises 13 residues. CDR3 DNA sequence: TGTGCCAGCAGTGAAGTGGGCAATCAGCCCCAGCATTTT. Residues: CASSEVGNQPQHF.

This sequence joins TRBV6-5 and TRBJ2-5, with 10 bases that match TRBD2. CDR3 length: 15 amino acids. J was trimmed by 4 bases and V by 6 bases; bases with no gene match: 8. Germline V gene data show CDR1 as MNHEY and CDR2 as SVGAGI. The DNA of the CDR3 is TGTGCCAGCAGCCCCCCTAGCGGGGGTCTAGAGACCCAGTACTTC. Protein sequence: CASSPPSGGLETQYF.

The CDR3 sequence is CASSPRGAGNNSPLHF. The DNA for the CDR3 is TGTGCCAGCAGCCCTAGAGGGGCGGGTAATAATTCACCCCTCCACTTT. The genes are TRBV7-9 and TRBJ1-6; weak D call: TRBD1 (5 bases). CDR3 length equals 16 residues. Germline values: CDR1 SEHNR, CDR2 FQNEAQ (reference sequence). Trimming left V 5 bases short and J 5 bases short, with 16 bases between.

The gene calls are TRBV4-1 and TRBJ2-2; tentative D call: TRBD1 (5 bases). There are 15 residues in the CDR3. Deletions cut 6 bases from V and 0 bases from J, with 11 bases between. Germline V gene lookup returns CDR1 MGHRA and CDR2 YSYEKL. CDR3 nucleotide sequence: TGCGCCAGCAGGCTAGACAGCGCGAACACCGGGGAGCTGTTTTTT. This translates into CASRLDSANTGELFF.

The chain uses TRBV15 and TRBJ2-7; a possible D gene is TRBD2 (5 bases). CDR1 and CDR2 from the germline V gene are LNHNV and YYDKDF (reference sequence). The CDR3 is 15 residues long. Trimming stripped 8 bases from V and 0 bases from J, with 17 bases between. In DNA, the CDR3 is TGTGCCACCCAAAAGGGAGTAGCCGACTCCTACGAGCAGTACTTC. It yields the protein CATQKGVADSYEQYF.

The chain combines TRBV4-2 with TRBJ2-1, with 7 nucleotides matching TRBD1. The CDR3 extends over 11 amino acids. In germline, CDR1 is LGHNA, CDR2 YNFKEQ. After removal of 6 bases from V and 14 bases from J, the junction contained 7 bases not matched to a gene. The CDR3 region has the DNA TGTGCCAGCAGTCGGGACAGCTGGAAGTTCTTC. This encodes CASSRDSWKFF.

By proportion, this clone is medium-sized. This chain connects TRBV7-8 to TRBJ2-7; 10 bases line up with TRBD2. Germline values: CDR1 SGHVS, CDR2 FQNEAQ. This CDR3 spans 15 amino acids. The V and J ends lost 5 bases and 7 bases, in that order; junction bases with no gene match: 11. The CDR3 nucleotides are TGTGCCAGCAGCCCGCTGTCGGTAGCGGGAGGTGAGCAGTACTTC. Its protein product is CASSPLSVAGGEQYF.

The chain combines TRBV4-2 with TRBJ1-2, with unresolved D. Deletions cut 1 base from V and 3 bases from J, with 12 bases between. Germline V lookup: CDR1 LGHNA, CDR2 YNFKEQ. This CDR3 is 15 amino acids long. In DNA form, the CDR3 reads TGTGCCAGCAGCCAAGGGGATATGGACCACTATGGCTACACCTTC. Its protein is CASSQGDMDHYGYTF.

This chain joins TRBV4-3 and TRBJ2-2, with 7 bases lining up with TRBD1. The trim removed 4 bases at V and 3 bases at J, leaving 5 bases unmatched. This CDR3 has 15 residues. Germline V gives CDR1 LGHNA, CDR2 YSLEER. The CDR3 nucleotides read TGCGCCAGCAGCCGCCTCACAGGGGACACCGGGGAGCTGTTTTTT. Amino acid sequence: CASSRLTGDTGELFF.

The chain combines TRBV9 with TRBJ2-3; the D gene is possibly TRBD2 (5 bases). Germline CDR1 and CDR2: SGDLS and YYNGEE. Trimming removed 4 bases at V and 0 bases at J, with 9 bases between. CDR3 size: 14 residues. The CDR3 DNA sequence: TGTGCCAGCAGCCTCGGGGATAGCACAGATACGCAGTATTTT. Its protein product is CASSLGDSTDTQYF.

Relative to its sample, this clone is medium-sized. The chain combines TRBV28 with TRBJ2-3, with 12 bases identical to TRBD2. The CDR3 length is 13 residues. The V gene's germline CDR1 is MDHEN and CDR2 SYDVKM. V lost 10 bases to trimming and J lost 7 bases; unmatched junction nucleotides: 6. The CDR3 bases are TGTGCCACCAGACTAGCGGGAGAGCATACGCAGTATTTT. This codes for CATRLAGEHTQYF.

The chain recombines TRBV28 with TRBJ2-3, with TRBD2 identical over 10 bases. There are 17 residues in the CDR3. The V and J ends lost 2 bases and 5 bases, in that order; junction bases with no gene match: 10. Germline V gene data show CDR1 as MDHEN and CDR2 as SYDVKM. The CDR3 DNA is TGTGCCAGCAGTTTAGAAGGCCTAGCGGGGGTGGAAGATACGCAGTATTTT. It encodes CASSLEGLAGVEDTQYF.

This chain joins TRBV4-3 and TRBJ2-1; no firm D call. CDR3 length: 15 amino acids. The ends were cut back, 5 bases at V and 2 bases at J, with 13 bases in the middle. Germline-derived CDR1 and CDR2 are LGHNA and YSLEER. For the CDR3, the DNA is TGCGCCAGCAGCGCGACCTCCGGAACCTACAATGAGCAGTTCTTC. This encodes CASSATSGTYNEQFF.

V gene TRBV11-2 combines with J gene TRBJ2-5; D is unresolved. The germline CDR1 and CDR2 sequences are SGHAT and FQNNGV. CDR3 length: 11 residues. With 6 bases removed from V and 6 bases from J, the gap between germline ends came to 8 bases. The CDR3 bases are TGTGCCAGCAGGGGCGGAAAGACCCAGTACTTC. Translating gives CASRGGKTQYF.

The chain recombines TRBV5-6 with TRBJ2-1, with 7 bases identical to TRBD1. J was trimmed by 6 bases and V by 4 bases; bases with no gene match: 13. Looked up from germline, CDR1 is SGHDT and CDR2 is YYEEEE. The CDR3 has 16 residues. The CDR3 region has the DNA TGTGCCAGCAGCCGGGCCGGGACAGCAACGGCCAATGAGCAGTTCTTC. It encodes CASSRAGTATANEQFF. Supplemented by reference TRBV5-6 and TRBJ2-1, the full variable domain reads DAGVTQSPTHLIKTRGQQVTLRCSPKSGHDTVSWYQQALGQGPQFIFQYYEEEERQRGNFPDRFSGHQFPNYSSELNVNALLLGDSALYLCASSRAGTATANEQFFGPGTRLTVL.

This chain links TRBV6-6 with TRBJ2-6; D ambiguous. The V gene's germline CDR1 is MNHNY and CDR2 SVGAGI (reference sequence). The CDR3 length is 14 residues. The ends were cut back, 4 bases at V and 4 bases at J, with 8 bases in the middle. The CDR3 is CASSLGMGANVLTF. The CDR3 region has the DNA TGTGCCAGCAGTTTAGGGATGGGGGCCAACGTCCTGACTTTC.

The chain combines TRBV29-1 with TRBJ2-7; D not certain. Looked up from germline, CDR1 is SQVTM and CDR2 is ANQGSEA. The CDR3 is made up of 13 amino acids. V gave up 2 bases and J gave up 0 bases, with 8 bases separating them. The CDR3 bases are TGCAGCGTTGAAAGGACGGACTCCTACGAGCAGTACTTC. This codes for CSVERTDSYEQYF.

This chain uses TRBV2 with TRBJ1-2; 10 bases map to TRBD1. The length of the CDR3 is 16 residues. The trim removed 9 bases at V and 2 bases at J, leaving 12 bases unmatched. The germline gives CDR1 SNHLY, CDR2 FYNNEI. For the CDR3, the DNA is TGTGCCAGAGAAGGAATAGGGACAGGGGACAACTATGGCTACACCTTC. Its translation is CAREGIGTGDNYGYTF.

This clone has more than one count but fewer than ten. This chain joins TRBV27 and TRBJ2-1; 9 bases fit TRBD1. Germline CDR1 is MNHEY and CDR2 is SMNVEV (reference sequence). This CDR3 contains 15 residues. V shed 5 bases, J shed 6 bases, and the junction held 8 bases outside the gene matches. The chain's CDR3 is CASSPYRGLFNEQFF. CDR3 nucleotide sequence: TGTGCCAGCAGTCCGTACAGGGGGCTATTCAATGAGCAGTTCTTC.